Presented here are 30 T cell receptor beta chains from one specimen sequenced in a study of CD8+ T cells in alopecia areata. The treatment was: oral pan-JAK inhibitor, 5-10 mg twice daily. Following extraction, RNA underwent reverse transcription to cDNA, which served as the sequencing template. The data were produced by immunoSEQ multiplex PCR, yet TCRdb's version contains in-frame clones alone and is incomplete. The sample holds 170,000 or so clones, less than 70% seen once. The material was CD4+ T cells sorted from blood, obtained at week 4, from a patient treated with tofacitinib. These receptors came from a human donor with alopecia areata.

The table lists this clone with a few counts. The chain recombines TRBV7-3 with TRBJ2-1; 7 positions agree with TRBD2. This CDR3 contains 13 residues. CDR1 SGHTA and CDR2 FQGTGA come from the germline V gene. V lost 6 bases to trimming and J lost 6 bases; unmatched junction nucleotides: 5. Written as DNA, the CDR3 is TGTGCCAGCAGGGGAGGGAGTCTCAATGAGCAGTTCTTC. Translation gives CASRGGSLNEQFF.

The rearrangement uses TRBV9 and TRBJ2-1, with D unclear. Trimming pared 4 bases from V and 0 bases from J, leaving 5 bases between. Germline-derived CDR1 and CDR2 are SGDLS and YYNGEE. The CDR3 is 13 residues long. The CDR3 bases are TGTGCCAGCAGCTCAAGCTCCTACAATGAGCAGTTCTTC. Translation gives CASSSSSYNEQFF.

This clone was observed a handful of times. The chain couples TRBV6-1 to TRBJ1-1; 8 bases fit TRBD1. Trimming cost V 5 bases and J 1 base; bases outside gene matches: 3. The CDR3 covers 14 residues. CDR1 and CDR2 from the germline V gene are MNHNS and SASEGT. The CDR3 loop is CASSPGQGNTEAFF. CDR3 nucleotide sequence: TGTGCCAGCAGTCCCGGACAGGGGAACACTGAAGCTTTCTTT.

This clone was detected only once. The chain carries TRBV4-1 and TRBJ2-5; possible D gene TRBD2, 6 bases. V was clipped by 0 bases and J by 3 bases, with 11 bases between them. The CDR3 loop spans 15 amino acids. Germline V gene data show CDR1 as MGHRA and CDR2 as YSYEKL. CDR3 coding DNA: TGCGCCAGCAGCCAAGAAACCGGGAGCAAAGAGACCCAGTACTTC. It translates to CASSQETGSKETQYF.

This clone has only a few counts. CDR3 sequence: CSVEQGRGAETQYF. CDR3 bases: TGCAGCGTTGAACAGGGAAGGGGGGCGGAGACCCAGTACTTC. This chain joins TRBV29-1 and TRBJ2-5, with D possibly called TRBD1 or TRBD2 (6 bases each). This CDR3 is built from 14 residues. The V gene's germline CDR1 is SQVTM and CDR2 ANQGSEA. With 2 bases removed from V and 5 bases from J, the gap between germline ends came to 15 bases.

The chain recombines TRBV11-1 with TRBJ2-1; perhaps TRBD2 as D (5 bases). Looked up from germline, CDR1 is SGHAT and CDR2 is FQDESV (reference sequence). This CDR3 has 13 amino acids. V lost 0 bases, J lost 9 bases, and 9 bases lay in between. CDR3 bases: TGTGCCAGCAGCTTAGCAGGGAGTGGTGAGCAGTTCTTC. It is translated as CASSLAGSGEQFF.

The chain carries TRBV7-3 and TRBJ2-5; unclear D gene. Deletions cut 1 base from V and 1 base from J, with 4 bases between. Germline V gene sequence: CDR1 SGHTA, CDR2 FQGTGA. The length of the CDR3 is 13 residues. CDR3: CASSLNTQETQYF. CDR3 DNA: TGTGCCAGCAGCTTAAACACCCAAGAGACCCAGTACTTC.

The CDR3 region is CAWSFKRNTEAFF. The CDR3 DNA sequence: TGTGCCTGGAGTTTCAAAAGGAACACTGAAGCTTTCTTT. This rearrangement joins TRBV30 to TRBJ1-1; D unclear. The V and J ends lost 2 bases and 1 base respectively, with 8 bases between them. CDR1 and CDR2 (germline): GTSNPN, SVGIG (reference sequence). This CDR3 is 13 amino acids long.

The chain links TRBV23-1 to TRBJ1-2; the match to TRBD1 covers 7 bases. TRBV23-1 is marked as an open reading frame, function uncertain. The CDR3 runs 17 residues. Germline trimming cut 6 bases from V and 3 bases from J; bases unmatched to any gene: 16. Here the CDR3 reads CASRPKDRKGGDYGYTF. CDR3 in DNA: TGCGCCAGCAGACCAAAGGACAGGAAAGGCGGGGACTATGGCTACACCTTC.

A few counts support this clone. The CDR3 sequence is CSVETAGAYEQYF. Written as DNA, the CDR3 is TGCAGCGTTGAAACGGCAGGAGCCTACGAGCAGTACTTC. This chain uses TRBV29-1 with TRBJ2-7; D remains ambiguous. Trimming shortened V by 2 bases and J by 2 bases, and 10 bases separated the two germline ends. Looked up from germline, CDR1 is SQVTM and CDR2 is ANQGSEA. The CDR3 spans 13 residues.

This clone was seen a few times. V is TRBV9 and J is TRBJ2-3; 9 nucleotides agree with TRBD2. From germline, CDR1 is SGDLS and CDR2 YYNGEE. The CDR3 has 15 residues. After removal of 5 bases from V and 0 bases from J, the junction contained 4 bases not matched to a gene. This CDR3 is CASRRSGGSTDTQYF. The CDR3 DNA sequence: TGTGCCAGCAGACGGAGCGGGGGGAGCACAGATACGCAGTATTTT.

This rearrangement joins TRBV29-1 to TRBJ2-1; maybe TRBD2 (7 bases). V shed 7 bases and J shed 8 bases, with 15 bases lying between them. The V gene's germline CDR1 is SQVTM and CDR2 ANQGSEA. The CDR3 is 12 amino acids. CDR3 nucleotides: TGCAGCGCCTCGGGGGGCTGGGATGAGCAGTTCTTC. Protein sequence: CSASGGWDEQFF.

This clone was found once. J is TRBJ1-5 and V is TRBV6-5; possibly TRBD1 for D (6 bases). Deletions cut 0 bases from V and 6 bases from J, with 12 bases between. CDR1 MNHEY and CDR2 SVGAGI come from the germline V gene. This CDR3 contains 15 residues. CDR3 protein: CASSYSWGASQPQHF. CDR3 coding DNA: TGTGCCAGCAGTTACTCTTGGGGGGCTAGTCAGCCCCAGCATTTT.

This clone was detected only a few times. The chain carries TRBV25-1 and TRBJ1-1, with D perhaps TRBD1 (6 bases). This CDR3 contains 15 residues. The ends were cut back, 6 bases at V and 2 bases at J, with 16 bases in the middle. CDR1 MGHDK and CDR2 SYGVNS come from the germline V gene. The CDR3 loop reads CASSPIQGRNTEAFF. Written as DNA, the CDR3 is TGTGCCAGCAGCCCCATCCAGGGGCGAAACACTGAAGCTTTCTTT. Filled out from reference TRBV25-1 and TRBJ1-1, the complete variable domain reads EADIYQTPRYLVIGTGKKITLECSQTMGHDKMYWYQQDPGMELHLIHYSYGVNSTEKGDLSSESTVSRIRTEHFPLTLESARPSHTSQYLCASSPIQGRNTEAFFGQGTRLTVV.

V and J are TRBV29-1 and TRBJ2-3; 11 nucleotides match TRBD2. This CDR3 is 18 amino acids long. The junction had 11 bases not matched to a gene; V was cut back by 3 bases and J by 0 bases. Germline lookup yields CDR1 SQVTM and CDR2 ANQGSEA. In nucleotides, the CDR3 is TGCAGCGTTGAGCCCCTAGCGGGGGGCCGATTAAGCACAGATACGCAGTATTTT. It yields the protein CSVEPLAGGRLSTDTQYF.

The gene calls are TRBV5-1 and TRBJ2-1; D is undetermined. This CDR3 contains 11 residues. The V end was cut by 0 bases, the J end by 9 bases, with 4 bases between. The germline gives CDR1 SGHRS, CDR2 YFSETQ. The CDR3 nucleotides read TGCGCCAGCAGCTTGGGACGTGAGCAGTTCTTC. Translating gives CASSLGREQFF.

The CDR3 sequence: CATSRIGQGGLGEYEQYF. The CDR3 nucleotides are TGTGCCACCAGCAGGATAGGACAGGGTGGTTTGGGGGAATACGAGCAGTACTTC. V and J are TRBV15 and TRBJ2-7, with 8 nucleotides matching TRBD1. Germline CDR1 is LNHNV and CDR2 is YYDKDF (reference sequence). V shed 3 bases and J 4 bases; nucleotides not matched to a gene: 17. The CDR3 sequence is 18 residues long.

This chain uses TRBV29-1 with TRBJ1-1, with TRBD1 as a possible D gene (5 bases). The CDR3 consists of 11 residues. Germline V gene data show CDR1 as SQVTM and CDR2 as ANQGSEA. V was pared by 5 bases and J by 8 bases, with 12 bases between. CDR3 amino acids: CSVSQALEAFF. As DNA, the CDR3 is TGCAGCGTTTCACAGGCCCTCGAAGCTTTCTTT.

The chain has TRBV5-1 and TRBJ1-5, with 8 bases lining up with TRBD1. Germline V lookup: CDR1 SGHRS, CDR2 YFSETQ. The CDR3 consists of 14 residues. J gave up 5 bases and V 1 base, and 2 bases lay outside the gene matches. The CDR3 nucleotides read TGCGCCAGCAGCTTGTCAGGGGGCGATCAGCCCCAGCATTTT. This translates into CASSLSGGDQPQHF.

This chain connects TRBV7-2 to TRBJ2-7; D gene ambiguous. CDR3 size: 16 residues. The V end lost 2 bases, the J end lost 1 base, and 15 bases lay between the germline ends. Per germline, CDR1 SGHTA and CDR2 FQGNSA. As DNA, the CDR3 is TGTGCCAGCAGCTTATTAAACAGCAGACGATCCTACGAGCAGTACTTC. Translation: CASSLLNSRRSYEQYF.

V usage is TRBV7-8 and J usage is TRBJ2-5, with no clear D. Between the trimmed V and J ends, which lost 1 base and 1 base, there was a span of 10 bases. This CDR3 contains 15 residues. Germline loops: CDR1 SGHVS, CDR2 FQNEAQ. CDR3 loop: CASSLVSGPQETQYF. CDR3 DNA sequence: TGTGCCAGCAGCTTAGTCAGTGGGCCCCAAGAGACCCAGTACTTC.

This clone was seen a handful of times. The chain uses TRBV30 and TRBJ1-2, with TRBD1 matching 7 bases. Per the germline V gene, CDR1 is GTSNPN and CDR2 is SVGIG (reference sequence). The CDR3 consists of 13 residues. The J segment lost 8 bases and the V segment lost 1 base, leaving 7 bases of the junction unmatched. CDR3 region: CAWSGDREYGYTF. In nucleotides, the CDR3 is TGTGCCTGGAGTGGTGACAGGGAGTACGGCTACACCTTC. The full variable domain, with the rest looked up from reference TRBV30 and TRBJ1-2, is SQTIHQWPATLVQPVGSPLSLECTVEGTSNPNLYWYRQAAGRGLQLLFYSVGIGQISSEVPQNLSASRPQDRQFILSSKKLLLSDSGFYLCAWSGDREYGYTFGSGTRLTVV.

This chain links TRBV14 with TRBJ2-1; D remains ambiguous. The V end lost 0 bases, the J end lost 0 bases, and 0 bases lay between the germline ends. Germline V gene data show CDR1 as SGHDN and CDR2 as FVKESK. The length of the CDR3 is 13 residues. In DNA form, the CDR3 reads TGTGCCAGCAGCCAAGACTCCTACAATGAGCAGTTCTTC. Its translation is CASSQDSYNEQFF.

CDR3 nucleotides: TGTGCCAGCAGCATTTCCCGTTACGAGCAGTACTTC. The encoded protein is CASSISRYEQYF. V usage is TRBV7-9 and J usage is TRBJ2-7; no reliable D call. Germline CDR1 is SEHNR and CDR2 is FQNEAQ (reference sequence). The CDR3 runs to 12 residues. Between the trimmed V and J ends, which lost 5 bases and 4 bases, there was a span of 9 bases.

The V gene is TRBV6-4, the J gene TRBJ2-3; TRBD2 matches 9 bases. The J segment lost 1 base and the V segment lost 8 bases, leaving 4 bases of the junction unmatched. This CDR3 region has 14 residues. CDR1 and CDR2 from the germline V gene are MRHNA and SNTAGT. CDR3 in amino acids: CASFSGGGTDTQYF. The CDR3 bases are TGTGCCAGCTTTAGCGGGGGAGGCACAGATACGCAGTATTTT.

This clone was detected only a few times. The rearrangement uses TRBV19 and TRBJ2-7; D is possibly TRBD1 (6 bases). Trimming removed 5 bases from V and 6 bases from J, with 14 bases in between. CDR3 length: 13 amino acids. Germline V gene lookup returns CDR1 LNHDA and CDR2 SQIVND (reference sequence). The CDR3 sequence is CASSEQGQREQYF. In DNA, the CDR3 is TGTGCCAGTAGTGAGCAGGGGCAACGCGAGCAGTACTTC.

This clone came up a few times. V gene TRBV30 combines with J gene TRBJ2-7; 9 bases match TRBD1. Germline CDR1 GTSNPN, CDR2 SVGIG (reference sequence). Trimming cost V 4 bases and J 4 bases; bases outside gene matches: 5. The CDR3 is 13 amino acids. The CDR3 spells CAWIRGQGYEQYF. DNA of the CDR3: TGTGCCTGGATCAGGGGACAGGGTTACGAGCAGTACTTC.

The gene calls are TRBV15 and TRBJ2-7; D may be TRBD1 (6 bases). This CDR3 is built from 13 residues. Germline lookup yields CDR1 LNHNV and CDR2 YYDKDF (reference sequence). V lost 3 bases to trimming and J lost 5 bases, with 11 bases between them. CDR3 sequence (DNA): TGTGCCACCAGCAGTCACAGGGTCCACGAGCAGTACTTC. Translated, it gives CATSSHRVHEQYF.

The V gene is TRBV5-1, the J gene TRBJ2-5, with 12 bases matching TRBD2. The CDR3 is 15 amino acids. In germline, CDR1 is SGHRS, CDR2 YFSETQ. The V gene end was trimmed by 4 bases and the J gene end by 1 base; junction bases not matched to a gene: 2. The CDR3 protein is CASSELAGGQETQYF. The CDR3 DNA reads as TGCGCCAGCAGCGAACTAGCGGGGGGCCAAGAGACCCAGTACTTC. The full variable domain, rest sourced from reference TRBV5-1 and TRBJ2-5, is KAGVTQTPRYLIKTRGQQVTLSCSPISGHRSVSWYQQTPGQGLQFLFEYFSETQRNKGNFPGRFSGRQFSNSRSEMNVSTLELGDSALYLCASSELAGGQETQYFGPGTRLLVL.

CDR3 nucleotides: TGTGCCAGCAGTGGACAGGATTTCACCGGGGAGCTGTTTTTT. As protein: CASSGQDFTGELFF. V gene TRBV2 combines with J gene TRBJ2-2, with D maybe TRBD1 (6 bases). Germline CDR1 reads SNHLY; CDR2 reads FYNNEI. This CDR3 has 14 residues. The ends were cut back, 4 bases at V and 4 bases at J, with 10 bases in the middle. The full variable domain, with the rest looked up from reference TRBV2 and TRBJ2-2, is EPEVTQTPSHQVTQMGQEVILRCVPISNHLYFYWYRQILGQKVEFLVSFYNNEISEKSEIFDDQFSVERPDGSNFTLKIRSTKLEDSAMYFCASSGQDFTGELFFGEGSRLTVL.